Listed below are T cell receptor beta chains from one sample, sequenced in a study of T cell responses to AZD1222 COVID-19 vaccine. Clones were sequenced by immunoSEQ multiplex PCR, and TCRdb holds only the in-frame ones, with some missing. The data contain about 140,000 clones, 70% to 90% of them seen just once; the ten biggest clones take up roughly 6%. This sample comprised peripheral blood, obtained on day 0 of AZD1222 vaccination. The receptors originated from an adult in good health. Both conserved end residues are trimmed from each CDR3. D genes are given only for firm matches.

D | V | CDR3
- | TRBV6-5 | ASTGGNTYNSPLH
- | TRBV2 | ASSSTGIPNEKLF
- | TRBV19 | ASSIDGGKYEQY
- | TRBV9 | ASSKQGNNEKLF
- | TRBV15 | ATSEGLSSYEQY
- | TRBV5-1 | ASSLARSDTQY
- | TRBV13 | ASSLDARVQETQY
- | TRBV7-8 | ASSPASKAYYGYT
- | TRBV2 | ASSEITRALTYEQY
- | TRBV19 | ASSPTGQEISGGYYEQY
- | TRBV9 | ASSVGVGSTDTQY
- | TRBV2 | ASSLIGEGEF
- | TRBV12-3/TRBV12-4 | ASSLTDKLF
TRBD2 | TRBV5-1 | ASSLTLAGGGTYNEQL
TRBD2 | TRBV27 | ASSPGTSGNNEQF
TRBD1 | TRBV24-1 | ATSDTGQGVNYGYT
TRBD1 | TRBV2 | ASSEVPGGLDGYT
- | TRBV5-4 | ASSLEQGSGANVLT
- | TRBV30 | AWSVMSDYEQY
TRBD2 | TRBV12-5 | ASGQVAGGAQY
- | TRBV30 | AWSPGNQPQH
- | TRBV5-5 | ASSLTPGYNEQF
- | TRBV7-2 | ASSLQANLVLEQF
- | TRBV30 | AWSVVRGEKLF
TRBD1 | TRBV5-1 | ASSLVGTGRNEKLF
TRBD2 | TRBV13 | ASSYLTSGRSHEQF
- | TRBV19 | ASSIDRWDEQF
- | TRBV3-1/TRBV3-2 | ATQGLAKNIQY